The 27 T cell receptor beta chains presented below share a single source sample, sequenced in a study. The sorted Tregs were CD4+CD25+CD127-/low cells. One entry per CDR3 protein results from TCRdb running MiXCR on the 5' RACE reads. The data contain 7,800 or so distinct CDR3 sequences, approximately 70% of them seen just once; the ten biggest clones take up around 4.3%. The sequenced material came from tumor-infiltrating Tregs sorted from the breast tumor. Source of these receptors: a female donor with breast cancer.

This clonotype is deemed large (0.1 to 1%). The chain combines TRBV5-1 with TRBJ2-2; perhaps TRBD2 as D (6 bases). The CDR3 length is 15 residues. The V end was cut by 4 bases, the J end by 2 bases, with 12 bases between. Germline V CDR1 and CDR2: SGHRS, YFSETQ. The CDR3 region is CASSAGTQNTGELFF. CDR3 in DNA: TGCGCCAGCAGCGCCGGGACTCAAAACACCGGGGAGCTGTTTTTT. Full variable domain (missing parts from reference TRBV5-1 and TRBJ2-2): KAGVTQTPRYLIKTRGQQVTLSCSPISGHRSVSWYQQTPGQGLQFLFEYFSETQRNKGNFPGRFSGRQFSNSRSEMNVSTLELGDSALYLCASSAGTQNTGELFFGEGSRLTVL.

DNA for the CDR3: TGTGCCAGCAGGGTCTCGGGGGGAGATGAAAAACTGTTTTTT. Encoded protein: CASRVSGGDEKLFF. The chain uses TRBV6-5 and TRBJ1-4, with D possibly being TRBD1 (5 bases). Trimming took 6 bases from V and 6 from J, leaving 14 bases between them. Looked up from germline, CDR1 is MNHEY and CDR2 is SVGAGI. The CDR3 spans 14 residues.

The genes are TRBV4-2 and TRBJ2-5; D may be TRBD2 (6 bases). The length of the CDR3 is 17 residues. Germline CDR1 reads LGHNA; CDR2 reads YNFKEQ. The germline V and J ends were trimmed by 0 bases and 5 bases, with 19 bases remaining between them. CDR3 DNA sequence: TGTGCCAGCAGCCAAGATCCGTCGGGAGCCCTTGCGGAGACCCAGTACTTC. Protein sequence: CASSQDPSGALAETQYF.

The CDR3 here is CASSLQASGCNEQFF. CDR3 nucleotides: TGTGCCAGCAGCTTACAGGCTAGCGGTTGCAATGAGCAGTTCTTC. The chain employs TRBV7-2 and TRBJ2-1; 7 bases fit TRBD2. The CDR3 totals 15 residues. Germline CDR1 and CDR2: SGHTA and FQGNSA. V trimming: 2 bases; J trimming: 6 bases; junction bases outside the gene matches: 7.

The rearrangement joins TRBV20-1 to TRBJ1-2, with D uncertain. The germline V gene has CDR1 DFQATT and CDR2 SNEGSKA (reference sequence). CDR3 length: 13 residues. Trimming removed 0 bases from V and 8 bases from J, with 13 bases in between. The CDR3 region has the DNA TGCAGTGCTAGAGATGGAAGGGTAGAAGGCTACACCTTC. Translation: CSARDGRVEGYTF.

To note about this clonotype: The junction does not match germline at one end; this may be a read error. The chain combines TRBV20-1 with TRBJ1-5; possibly TRBD1 for D (5 bases). From germline, CDR1 is DFQATT and CDR2 SNEGSKA (reference sequence). This CDR3 contains 16 residues. CDR3 in amino acids: CSARGVVEGFKQPQRF. The CDR3 DNA reads as TGCAGTGCTAGAGGTGTTGTCGAGGGGTTCAAGCAGCCCCAGCGTTTT.

V and J are TRBV5-1 and TRBJ2-2; unclear D gene. CDR3 length equals 14 residues. The germline V gene has CDR1 SGHRS and CDR2 YFSETQ. Trimming cost V 0 bases and J 2 bases, with 5 bases left between them. CDR3 coding DNA: TGCGCCAGCAGCTTGGCAGTTAACACCGGGGAGCTGTTTTTT. It encodes CASSLAVNTGELFF.

This rearrangement joins TRBV20-1 to TRBJ2-7; possible D gene TRBD2, 6 bases. CDR1 is DFQATT, CDR2 SNEGSKA, per germline (reference sequence). V lost 6 bases and J 0 bases, leaving 18 bases between the germline ends. The CDR3 is 15 amino acids. CDR3 residues: CSADGSGRNSYEQYF. The DNA of the CDR3 is TGCAGTGCCGACGGTAGCGGAAGAAACTCCTACGAGCAGTACTTC.

DNA of the CDR3: TGCGCCAGCAGCGCGGGACAGAACAATGAGCAGTTCTTC. Amino acids: CASSAGQNNEQFF. The chain couples TRBV5-1 to TRBJ2-1; a weak D match, TRBD1 (7 bases). The CDR3 loop spans 13 amino acids. Germline V gene lookup returns CDR1 SGHRS and CDR2 YFSETQ. Trimming took off 4 bases at V and 5 bases at J, with 10 bases between the two ends.

In its sample, this clonotype was seen once. The J gene is TRBJ2-7, the V gene TRBV27; the D is unclear. CDR1 is MNHEY, CDR2 SMNVEV, per germline (reference sequence). The CDR3 is made up of 16 amino acids. Trimming shortened V by 0 bases and J by 1 base, and 13 bases separated the two germline ends. The CDR3 reads CASSLSRLPRSYEQYF. The CDR3 coding sequence is TGTGCCAGCAGTTTATCGCGCCTCCCCCGTTCCTACGAGCAGTACTTC.

The chain is built from TRBV7-3 and TRBJ2-1, with 7 bases lining up with TRBD1. The CDR3 extends over 14 amino acids. V gave up 5 bases and J gave up 4 bases; unmatched junction bases: 5. The V gene's germline CDR1 is SGHTA and CDR2 FQGTGA. CDR3 region: CASSIGGQYNEQFF. The CDR3 DNA reads TGTGCCAGCAGCATAGGGGGACAGTACAATGAGCAGTTCTTC.

V and J are TRBV20-1 and TRBJ1-2, with D tentatively TRBD1 (6 bases). V was shortened by 4 bases and J by 6 bases, with 15 bases between the two germline ends. Germline loops: CDR1 DFQATT, CDR2 SNEGSKA (reference sequence). CDR3 length equals 13 residues. Written as DNA, the CDR3 is TGCAGTGCTATCGTCCAGGGGCGAAATGGCTACACCTTC. Protein: CSAIVQGRNGYTF.

V is TRBV5-1 and J is TRBJ2-5, with a weak D call TRBD2 (6 bases). Germline CDR1 reads SGHRS; CDR2 reads YFSETQ. Trimming cost V 4 bases and J 5 bases, with 15 bases left between them. The CDR3 sequence is 14 residues long. CDR3 bases: TGCGCCAGCAGCCCGGGGGACCTAGCTGAGACCCAGTACTTC. Translated: CASSPGDLAETQYF.

As concerns this clonotype: A single base separates this from a much larger clone, so it may be a read error. The rearrangement joins TRBV20-1 to TRBJ1-1; 9 bases align to TRBD1. The CDR3 runs to 12 residues. The junction had 8 bases not matched to a gene; V was cut back by 5 bases and J by 10 bases. In germline, CDR1 is DFQATT, CDR2 SNEGSKA (reference sequence). The CDR3 loop reads CSAYRGLAGAFF. The CDR3 DNA reads TGCAGTGCTTACAGGGGGCTGGCTGGAGCTTTCTTT.

The rearrangement uses TRBV7-2 and TRBJ2-7; perhaps TRBD1 as D (6 bases). Trimming cost V 1 base and J 6 bases, with 13 bases left between them. The CDR3 totals 14 residues. Germline CDR1 and CDR2: SGHTA and FQGNSA. CDR3 coding DNA: TGTGCCAGCAGCTTAGACCGGGACATTACCGAGCAGTACTTC. Protein sequence: CASSLDRDITEQYF.

The V and J genes are TRBV7-2 and TRBJ2-1; no clear D gene. Trimming took 1 base from V and 2 from J, leaving 12 bases between them. Germline loops: CDR1 SGHTA, CDR2 FQGNSA. This CDR3 is built from 16 residues. The CDR3 protein is CASSLVGGTAYNEQFF. As DNA, the CDR3 is TGTGCCAGCAGCTTAGTCGGCGGCACCGCCTACAATGAGCAGTTCTTC.

V is TRBV12-3 or TRBV12-4 and J is TRBJ1-1; no firm D call. The CDR3 length is 14 residues. V gave up 7 bases and J gave up 1 base, with 13 bases separating them. CDR3 amino acids: CASTLLAGNTEAFF. The CDR3, as DNA: TGTGCCAGCACTCTACTGGCGGGGAACACTGAAGCTTTCTTT.

This clonotype was observed once. V usage is TRBV28 and J usage is TRBJ1-2; the D is unclear. The V gene lost 7 bases and the J gene lost 12 bases, with 21 bases spanning the gap. The germline CDR1 and CDR2 sequences are MDHEN and SYDVKM. This CDR3 has 13 residues. For the CDR3, the DNA is TGTGCCAGCAACTCGGGTTGGTTGAAGGGCCACACCTTC. It yields the protein CASNSGWLKGHTF.

This clonotype was seen a handful of times. Sequence at one end of the junction differs from germline and may be a read error. The chain uses TRBV20-1 and TRBJ1-1, with D tentatively TRBD1 (5 bases). This CDR3 has 17 amino acids. Germline CDR1 reads DFQATT; CDR2 reads SNEGSKA (reference sequence). The CDR3 region has the DNA TGCAGTGCTAAAAGATCAGGGTCTCCGATCCCGAACACTGAAGCTTTTTTT. This gives the protein CSAKRSGSPIPNTEAFF.

This clonotype came up a few times. This chain connects TRBV5-1 to TRBJ1-2; no reliable D call. The CDR3 covers 13 residues. The V end was cut by 4 bases, the J end by 4 bases, with 11 bases between. Germline CDR1 SGHRS, CDR2 YFSETQ. Here the CDR3 reads CASSEETVYGYTF. CDR3 DNA sequence: TGCGCCAGCAGCGAGGAGACCGTCTATGGCTACACCTTC. Looking up the rest from reference TRBV5-1 and TRBJ1-2 gives the full variable domain: KAGVTQTPRYLIKTRGQQVTLSCSPISGHRSVSWYQQTPGQGLQFLFEYFSETQRNKGNFPGRFSGRQFSNSRSEMNVSTLELGDSALYLCASSEETVYGYTFGSGTRLTVV.

This chain links TRBV5-1 with TRBJ2-7; tentatively, D is TRBD1 (6 bases). Deletions cut 4 bases from V and 1 base from J, with 9 bases between. The CDR3 has 13 amino acids. The germline V gene has CDR1 SGHRS and CDR2 YFSETQ. CDR3: CASSLQGSYEQYF. CDR3 nucleotide sequence: TGCGCCAGCAGCCTGCAGGGGTCCTACGAGCAGTACTTC.

The chain carries TRBV5-1 and TRBJ1-2; no reliable D call. Trimming cost V 0 bases and J 4 bases, with 10 bases left between them. CDR3 size: 14 residues. From germline, CDR1 is SGHRS and CDR2 YFSETQ. As DNA, the CDR3 is TGCGCCAGCAGCTTGGAATCAGATCGCTATGGCTACACCTTC. Encoded protein: CASSLESDRYGYTF.

The chain recombines TRBV12-3 or TRBV12-4 with TRBJ1-2, with unresolved D. CDR3 length equals 14 residues. Trimming took off 3 bases at V and 5 bases at J, with 13 bases between the two ends. CDR3 loop: CASSFDIDGYGYTF. CDR3 sequence (DNA): TGTGCCAGCAGTTTTGACATAGATGGATATGGCTACACCTTC.

CDR3 nucleotide sequence: TGCAGTGCTAGAGGGGCGGGAGGCTCCTACGAGCAGTACTTC. Protein product: CSARGAGGSYEQYF. The chain couples TRBV20-1 to TRBJ2-7; 8 bases map to TRBD2. Germline loops: CDR1 DFQATT, CDR2 SNEGSKA (reference sequence). Unmatched junction bases numbered 2, after V lost 1 base and J lost 0 bases. This CDR3 has 14 residues.

The CDR3 nucleotides read TGTGCCAGCAGCCCACTCACGGGTGAGCAGTTCTTC. It yields the protein CASSPLTGEQFF. The chain has TRBV7-6 and TRBJ2-1; no definite D call. In germline, CDR1 is SGHVS, CDR2 FNYEAQ. V was shortened by 5 bases and J by 9 bases, with 11 bases between the two germline ends. The CDR3 is 12 amino acids. The variable domain in full, completed from reference TRBV7-6 and TRBJ2-1, reads GAGVSQSPRYKVTKRGQDVALRCDPISGHVSLYWYRQALGQGPEFLTYFNYEAQQDKSGLPNDRFSAERPEGSISTLTIQRTEQRDSAMYRCASSPLTGEQFFGPGTRLTVL.

This clonotype was observed a handful of times. The V and J genes are TRBV29-1 and TRBJ2-1, with D perhaps assigned TRBD1 or TRBD2 (6 bases each). This CDR3 region has 13 residues. Germline lookup yields CDR1 SQVTM and CDR2 ANQGSEA. The germline V and J ends were trimmed by 5 bases and 6 bases, with 14 bases remaining between them. Written as DNA, the CDR3 is TGCAGCGTTCGCGGGACATCGCTCAATGAGCAGTTCTTC. Translation: CSVRGTSLNEQFF.

The chain uses TRBV5-1 and TRBJ2-3; D is perhaps TRBD2 (7 bases). Germline V lookup: CDR1 SGHRS, CDR2 YFSETQ. The germline V and J ends were trimmed by 0 bases and 0 bases, with 11 bases remaining between them. The length of the CDR3 is 16 residues. CDR3 amino acids: CASSLDAGASTDTQYF. In DNA form, the CDR3 reads TGCGCCAGCAGCTTGGATGCGGGGGCTAGCACAGATACGCAGTATTTT.